One sample yielded the 5 T cell receptor beta chains listed below, sequenced in a study of response to subunit inactivated influenza vaccine. TCRdb reprocessed the RT-PCR reads via MiXCR and lists one record per CDR3 protein. The data hold hundreds of thousands of distinct CDR3 sequences, with approximately 9.9% observed a single time. Sequenced material: PBMCs from blood, taken about 40 days after vaccination. The receptors were sampled from a man in his fifties who received an inactivated influenza vaccine.

This chain links TRBV20-1 with TRBJ2-7; D remains unclear. V lost 4 bases to trimming and J lost 5 bases, with 18 bases between them. Germline CDR1 and CDR2: DFQATT and SNEGSKA (reference sequence). This CDR3 comprises 14 residues. CDR3 nucleotides: TGCAGTGCTAAACTATTAACACAAGTTCACGAGCAGTACTTC. Protein product: CSAKLLTQVHEQYF.

The genes are TRBV5-1 and TRBJ2-5; D is undetermined. Trimming stripped 0 bases from V and 3 bases from J, with 9 bases between. This CDR3 is 14 amino acids long. Germline CDR1 is SGHRS and CDR2 is YFSETQ. DNA of the CDR3: TGCGCCAGCAGCTTGGAAGCCTCCAAAGAGACCCAGTACTTC. Residues: CASSLEASKETQYF.

The chain couples TRBV10-3 to TRBJ2-1, with TRBD2 identical over 7 bases. The V gene's germline CDR1 is ENHRY and CDR2 SYGVKD. The CDR3 consists of 14 residues. V was clipped by 6 bases and J by 7 bases; unmatched bases: 9. The CDR3 region has the DNA TGTGCCATCAGCGTCTCTAGCGGAGGGAATGAGCAGTTCTTC. Protein: CAISVSSGGNEQFF.

This clonotype was observed a few times. This chain connects TRBV4-3 to TRBJ1-1; 7 nucleotides align to TRBD1. The J segment lost 4 bases and the V segment lost 4 bases, leaving 6 bases of the junction unmatched. This CDR3 is built from 14 residues. Germline V gives CDR1 LGHNA, CDR2 YSLEER. The CDR3 coding sequence is TGCGCCAGCAGCCTAAGTTACAGGGGCACTGAAGCTTTCTTT. Protein product: CASSLSYRGTEAFF.

This clonotype was seen at least ten times. The rearrangement joins TRBV12-3 or TRBV12-4 to TRBJ1-4; 8 bases fit TRBD1. This CDR3 has 15 residues. J gave up 4 bases and V 3 bases, and 4 bases lay outside the gene matches. As DNA, the CDR3 is TGTGCCAGCAGTTTTGGACAGGGCCATAATGAAAAACTGTTTTTT. This translates into CASSFGQGHNEKLFF.